This T cell receptor (beta chain) was found in a study of cytomegalovirus exposure and HLA in healthy donors. Germline V CDR1 and CDR2: ENHRY, SYGVKD. Trimming took off 1 base at V and 4 bases at J, with 26 bases between the two ends. This CDR3 region has 19 residues. PCR involved 60 Vbeta and 13 Jbeta primers. This table comes from immunoSEQ multiplex PCR, and its TCRdb copy is limited to in-frame clones, with some not included. The data show 150,000 to 200,000 clones, with over 70% seen just once and 3% to 3.5% held by the top ten. The receptor's source is a woman in her fifties or sixties in good health and CMV-seropositive. The specimen was PBMCs. The J gene is TRBJ2-7, the V gene TRBV10-3; D perhaps matches TRBD2 (5 bases). CDR3 in DNA: TGTGCCATCAGTGAGTGGTTGCATCGGGGTCGCGCTTCTCCTTACGAGCAGTACTTC. The encoded protein is CAISEWLHRGRASPYEQYF.